This T cell receptor (beta chain) was documented in a study of OX40 agonist ivuxolimab in advanced cancers. At the level of the study: Patient treatment consisted of intravenous ivuxolimab administration every 2 weeks at 0.01 to 10 mg/kg. Dose-escalation patients' cancers were hepatocellular carcinoma, melanoma, renal cell or head and neck cancer. Overall study findings and caveats: The average count of expanded clones was higher among CD8+ T cells than among CD4+.

Of note for this clone: Its antigen is currently unknown.

TCRdb's table, derived via immunoSEQ multiplex PCR, lists solely in-frame clones and lacks some. This sample carries 75,000 to 80,000 clones, 65% to 85% of them seen once, and the ten largest clones take 3.5% to 6%. The germline V and J ends were trimmed by 7 bases and 5 bases, with 14 bases remaining between them. CDR3 length equals 13 residues. CDR1 is SNHLY and CDR2 is FYNNEI in the germline V gene. This material consisted of CD4+ or CD8+ T cells sorted from blood, taken in a trial of the OX40 agonist ivuxolimab. The receptor's source is an adult with an advanced solid tumor such as melanoma, head and neck, liver or kidney cancer. The rearrangement uses TRBV2 and TRBJ2-5, with D maybe TRBD2 (5 bases). Here the CDR3 reads CASTIPGGETQYF. CDR3 in DNA: TGTGCCAGCACTATCCCGGGCGGGGAGACCCAGTACTTC.